Listed below are T cell receptor beta chains from one sample, sequenced in a study of OX40 agonist ivuxolimab in advanced cancers. This table comes from immunoSEQ multiplex PCR, and its TCRdb copy is limited to in-frame clones, with some not included. The repertoire holds approximately 25,000 clones, with roughly three quarters as singletons. Sample: CD4+ or CD8+ T cells sorted from blood, taken in a trial of the OX40 agonist ivuxolimab. All receptors come from an adult with an advanced solid tumor such as melanoma, head and neck, liver or kidney cancer. The conserved cysteine and the conserved F or W are not part of the CDR3 here. A row's size may be missing; if present it is once, few, many or a size class.

V gene: TRBV14; clone size: NA; CDR3 protein: ASSQDTRRAYEQY
V gene: TRBV27; clone size: few; CDR3 protein: ASRTGDMNTEAF
V gene: TRBV2; clone size: few; CDR3 protein: ASMKVVNSPLH
V gene: TRBV30; clone size: NA; CDR3 protein: AWSVIGETQY
V gene: TRBV7-2; clone size: NA; CDR3 protein: ASSLASRGTNEQY
V gene: TRBV5-6; clone size: NA; CDR3 protein: ASSLKGSGGYQPQH
V gene: TRBV7-9; clone size: few; CDR3 protein: ASSLAGQGMNTEAF
V gene: TRBV29-1; clone size: NA; CDR3 protein: SVTDRGAPNQPQH
V gene: TRBV6-6; clone size: NA; CDR3 protein: ASIRGTEAF
V gene: TRBV7-9; clone size: NA; CDR3 protein: ASSLVVGGIETQY
V gene: TRBV6-1; clone size: NA; CDR3 protein: ASRKDRHTGELF
V gene: TRBV10-2; clone size: NA; CDR3 protein: ASSERTGYSNQPQH
V gene: TRBV4-1; clone size: NA; CDR3 protein: ASSQVQDTQY
V gene: TRBV10-3; clone size: NA; CDR3 protein: AISEFRQGINEKLF
V gene: TRBV13; clone size: NA; CDR3 protein: ASSLRAGGREKLF
V gene: TRBV10-2; clone size: NA; CDR3 protein: ASSGAGGGQETQY
V gene: TRBV5-4; clone size: once; CDR3 protein: ASSLPRWGEETQY
V gene: TRBV7-9; clone size: medium-sized; CDR3 protein: ASSYRDRSSGNTIY
V gene: TRBV6-6; clone size: NA; CDR3 protein: ASSPDRGLEKLF
V gene: TRBV28; clone size: medium-sized; CDR3 protein: ASSWDRDNSPLH